This T cell receptor beta chain was identified during a study of blood T cell repertoires in COVID-19. Looking at the study overall: The samples span acute and convalescent COVID-19 from the United States, Italy and Spain. The analysed material was cDNA or gDNA that came from T cells, B-cell-depleted T cells, or PBMCs.

Authors' data handling: Amplification of reference gene primers was used by the study to estimate nucleated cell counts. Produced via immunoSEQ multiplex PCR; TCRdb's table is partial and in-frame only. That table supplies the V and J calls and clone size; D and trimming were determined from the DNA. The table records about 77,000 clones, more than 80% of them present only once. The sequencing input was peripheral blood. This TCR was recovered from a woman in her 70s with acute or convalescent COVID-19.

The CDR3 nucleotides are TGTGCCAGCAGTGACCTACCGACAGGGTGGGCACCCACCATATATTTT. This gives the protein CASSDLPTGWAPTIYF. The chain couples TRBV6-1 to TRBJ1-3; 7 bases match TRBD1. V gave up 3 bases and J gave up 9 bases; unmatched junction bases: 14. The CDR3 loop spans 16 amino acids. Germline lookup yields CDR1 MNHNS and CDR2 SASEGT.